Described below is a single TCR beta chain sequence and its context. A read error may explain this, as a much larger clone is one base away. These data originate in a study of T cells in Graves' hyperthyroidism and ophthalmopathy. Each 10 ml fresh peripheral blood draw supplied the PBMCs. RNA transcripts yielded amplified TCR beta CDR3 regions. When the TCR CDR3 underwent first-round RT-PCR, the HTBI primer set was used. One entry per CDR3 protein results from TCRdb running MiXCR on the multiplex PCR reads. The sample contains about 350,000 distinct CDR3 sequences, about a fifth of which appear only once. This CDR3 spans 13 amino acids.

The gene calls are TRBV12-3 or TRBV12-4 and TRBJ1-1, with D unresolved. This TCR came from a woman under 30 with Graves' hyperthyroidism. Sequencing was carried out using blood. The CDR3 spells CASRPAMNTEACF. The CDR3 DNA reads TGTGCCAGCCGCCCTGCCATGAACACTGAAGCTTGCTTT.